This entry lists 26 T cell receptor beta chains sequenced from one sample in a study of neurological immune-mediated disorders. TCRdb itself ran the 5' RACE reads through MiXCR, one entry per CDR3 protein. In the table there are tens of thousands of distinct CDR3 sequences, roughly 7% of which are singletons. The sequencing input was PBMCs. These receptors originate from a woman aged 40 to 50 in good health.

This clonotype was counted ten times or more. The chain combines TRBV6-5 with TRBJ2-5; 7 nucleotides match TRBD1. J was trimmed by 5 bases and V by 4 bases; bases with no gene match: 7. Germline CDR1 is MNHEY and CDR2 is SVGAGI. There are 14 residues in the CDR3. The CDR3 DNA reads TGTGCCAGCAGTTTAGCCGACAGGGCGGAGACCCAGTACTTC. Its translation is CASSLADRAETQYF.

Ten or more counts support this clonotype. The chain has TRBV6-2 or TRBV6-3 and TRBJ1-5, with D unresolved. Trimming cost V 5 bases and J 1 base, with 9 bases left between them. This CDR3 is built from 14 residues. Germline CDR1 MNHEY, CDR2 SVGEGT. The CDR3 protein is CASSPRWSNQPQHF. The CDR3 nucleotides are TGTGCCAGCAGTCCGCGATGGAGCAATCAGCCCCAGCATTTT.

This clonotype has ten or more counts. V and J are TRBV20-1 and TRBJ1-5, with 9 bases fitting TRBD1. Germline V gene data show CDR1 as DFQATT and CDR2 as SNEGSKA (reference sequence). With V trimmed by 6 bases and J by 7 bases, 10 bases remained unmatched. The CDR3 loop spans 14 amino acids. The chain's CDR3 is CSAPTPGTGQPQHF. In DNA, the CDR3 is TGCAGTGCCCCCACCCCAGGGACAGGGCAGCCCCAGCATTTT.

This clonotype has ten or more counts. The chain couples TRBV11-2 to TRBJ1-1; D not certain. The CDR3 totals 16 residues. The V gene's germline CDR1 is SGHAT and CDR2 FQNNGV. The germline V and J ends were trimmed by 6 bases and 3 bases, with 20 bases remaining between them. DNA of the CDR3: TGTGCCAGCAGTCAAAGGACCACTGGAAGGGACACTGAAGCTTTCTTT. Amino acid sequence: CASSQRTTGRDTEAFF.

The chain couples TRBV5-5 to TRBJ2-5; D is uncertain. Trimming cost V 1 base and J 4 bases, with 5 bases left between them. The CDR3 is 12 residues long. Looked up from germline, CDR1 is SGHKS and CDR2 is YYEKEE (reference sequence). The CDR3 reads CASSLWGETQYF. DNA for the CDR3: TGTGCCAGCAGCTTGTGGGGAGAGACCCAGTACTTC.

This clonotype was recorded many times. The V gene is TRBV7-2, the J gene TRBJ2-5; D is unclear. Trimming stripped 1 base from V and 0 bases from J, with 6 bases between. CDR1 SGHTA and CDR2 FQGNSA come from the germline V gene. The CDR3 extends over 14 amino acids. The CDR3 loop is CASSLGIYQETQYF. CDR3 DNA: TGTGCCAGCAGCTTAGGTATCTACCAAGAGACCCAGTACTTC.

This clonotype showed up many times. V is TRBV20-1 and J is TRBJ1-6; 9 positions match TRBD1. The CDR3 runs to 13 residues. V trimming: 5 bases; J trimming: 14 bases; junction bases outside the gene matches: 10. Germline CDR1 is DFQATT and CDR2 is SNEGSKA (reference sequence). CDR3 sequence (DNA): TGCAGTGCTGCCGGGACAGGGTCCTTGACCCTCCACTTT. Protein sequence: CSAAGTGSLTLHF.

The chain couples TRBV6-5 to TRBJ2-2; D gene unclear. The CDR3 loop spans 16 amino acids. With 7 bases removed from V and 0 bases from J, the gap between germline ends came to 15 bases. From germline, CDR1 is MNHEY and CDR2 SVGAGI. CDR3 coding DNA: TGTGCCAGCACCCCGCAGAACGGACCGAACACCGGGGAGCTGTTTTTT. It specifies CASTPQNGPNTGELFF.

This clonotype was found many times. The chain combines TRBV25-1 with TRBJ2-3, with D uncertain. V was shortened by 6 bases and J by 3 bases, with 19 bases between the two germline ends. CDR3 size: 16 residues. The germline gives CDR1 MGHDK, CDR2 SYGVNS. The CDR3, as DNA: TGTGCCAGCAGAGATGGACGCAACCCAAGGACAGATACGCAGTATTTT. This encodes CASRDGRNPRTDTQYF.

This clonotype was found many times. The CDR3 loop reads CAISEGPAGYEQYF. CDR3 bases: TGTGCCATCAGCGAAGGTCCGGCGGGCTACGAGCAGTACTTC. The V and J genes are TRBV10-3 and TRBJ2-7; possibly TRBD2 for D (5 bases). The V and J ends lost 6 bases and 3 bases respectively, with 15 bases between them. The CDR3 has 14 amino acids. Germline-derived CDR1 and CDR2 are ENHRY and SYGVKD.

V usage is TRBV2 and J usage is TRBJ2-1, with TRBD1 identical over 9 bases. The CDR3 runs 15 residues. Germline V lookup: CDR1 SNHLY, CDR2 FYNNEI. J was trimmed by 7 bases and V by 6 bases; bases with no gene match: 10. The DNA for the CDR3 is TGTGCCAGCAGCGAACCGGGACAGGGTCAGAATGAGCAGTTCTTC. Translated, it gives CASSEPGQGQNEQFF.

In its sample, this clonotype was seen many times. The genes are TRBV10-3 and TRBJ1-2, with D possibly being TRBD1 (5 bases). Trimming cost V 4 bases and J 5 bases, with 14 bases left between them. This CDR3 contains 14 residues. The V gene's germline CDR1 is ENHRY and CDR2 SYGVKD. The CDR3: CAISGRDWTYGYTF. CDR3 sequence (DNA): TGTGCCATCAGTGGACGGGACTGGACGTATGGCTACACCTTC.

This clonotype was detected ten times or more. This CDR3 reads CASSLVWSQWTSGLDEFF. CDR3 DNA sequence: TGTGCCAGCAGCTTGGTTTGGTCCCAATGGACTAGCGGTCTGGATGAGTTCTTC. The V gene is TRBV5-5, the J gene TRBJ2-1, with 10 bases lining up with TRBD2. The CDR3 spans 18 residues. Trimming took 0 bases from V and 14 from J; bases not matched to a gene: 20. CDR1 and CDR2 from the germline V gene are SGHKS and YYEKEE (reference sequence).

In DNA, the CDR3 is TGTGCCACCACGGGACAGGGGGTGACGGGGCAGTTCTTC. This translates into CATTGQGVTGQFF. The J gene is TRBJ2-1, the V gene TRBV6-5; TRBD1 matches 11 bases. The V segment lost 10 bases and the J segment 12 bases; nucleotides outside the gene matches: 11. Germline loops: CDR1 MNHEY, CDR2 SVGAGI. The CDR3 runs 13 residues.

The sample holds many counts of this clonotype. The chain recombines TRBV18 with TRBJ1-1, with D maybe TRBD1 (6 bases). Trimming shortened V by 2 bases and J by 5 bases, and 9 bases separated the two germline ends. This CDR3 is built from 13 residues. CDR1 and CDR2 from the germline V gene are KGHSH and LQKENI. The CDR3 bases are TGTGCCAGCTCACCAGAACAGGGAACTGAAGCTTTCTTT. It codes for CASSPEQGTEAFF.

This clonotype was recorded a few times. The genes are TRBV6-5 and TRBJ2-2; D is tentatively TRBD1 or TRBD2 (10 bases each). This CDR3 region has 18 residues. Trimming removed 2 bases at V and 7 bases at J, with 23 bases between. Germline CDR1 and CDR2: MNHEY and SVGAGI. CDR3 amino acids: CASSYKGLAGDRGGELFF. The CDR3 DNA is TGTGCCAGCAGTTACAAGGGGCTAGCGGGGGACAGGGGCGGGGAGCTGTTTTTT.

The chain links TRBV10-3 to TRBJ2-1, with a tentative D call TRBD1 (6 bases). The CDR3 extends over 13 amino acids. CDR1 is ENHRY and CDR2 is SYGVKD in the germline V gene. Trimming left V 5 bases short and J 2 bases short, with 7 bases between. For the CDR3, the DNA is TGTGCCATCAGTAGGGGGACCTACAATGAGCAGTTCTTC. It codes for CAISRGTYNEQFF.

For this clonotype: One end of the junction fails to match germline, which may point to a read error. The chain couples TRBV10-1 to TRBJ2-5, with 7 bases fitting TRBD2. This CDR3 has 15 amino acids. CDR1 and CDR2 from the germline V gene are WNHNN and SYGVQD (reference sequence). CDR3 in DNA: TGCGCCAGCAGTGAGTACGCTAGCGGCCAAGAGACCCATTACTTC. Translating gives CASSEYASGQETHYF.

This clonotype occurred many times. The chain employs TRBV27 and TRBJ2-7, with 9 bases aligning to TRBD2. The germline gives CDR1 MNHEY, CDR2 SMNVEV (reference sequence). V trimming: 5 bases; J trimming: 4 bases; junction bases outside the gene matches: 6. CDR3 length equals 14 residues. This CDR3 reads CASSSLAGTYEQYF. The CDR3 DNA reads TGTGCCAGCAGTAGTCTAGCGGGAACGTACGAGCAGTACTTC.

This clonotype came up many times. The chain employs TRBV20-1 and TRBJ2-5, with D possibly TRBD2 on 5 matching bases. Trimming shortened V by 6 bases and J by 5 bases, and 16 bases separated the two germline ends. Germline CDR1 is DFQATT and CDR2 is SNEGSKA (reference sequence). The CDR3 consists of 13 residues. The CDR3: CSARKVPGETQYF. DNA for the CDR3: TGCAGTGCAAGGAAGGTTCCGGGGGAGACCCAGTACTTC.

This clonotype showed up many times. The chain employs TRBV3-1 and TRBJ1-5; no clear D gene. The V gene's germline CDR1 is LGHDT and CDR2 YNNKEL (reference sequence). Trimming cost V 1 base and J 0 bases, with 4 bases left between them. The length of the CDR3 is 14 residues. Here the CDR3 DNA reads TGTGCCAGCAGCCAAGGGCTTAGCAATCAGCCCCAGCATTTT. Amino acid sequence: CASSQGLSNQPQHF.

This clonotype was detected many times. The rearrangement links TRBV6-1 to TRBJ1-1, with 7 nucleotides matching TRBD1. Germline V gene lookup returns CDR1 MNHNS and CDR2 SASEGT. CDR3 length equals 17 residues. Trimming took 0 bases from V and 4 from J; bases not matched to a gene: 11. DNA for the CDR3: TGTGCCAGCAGTGAAGCGTCCAAGACAGGGAGTGTCACTGAAGCTTTCTTT. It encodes CASSEASKTGSVTEAFF.

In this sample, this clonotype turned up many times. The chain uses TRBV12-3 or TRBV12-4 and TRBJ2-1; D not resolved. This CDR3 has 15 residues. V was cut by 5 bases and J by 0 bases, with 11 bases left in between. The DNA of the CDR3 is TGTGCCAGCAGTGCGTACCAGAGCTCCTACAATGAGCAGTTCTTC. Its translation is CASSAYQSSYNEQFF.

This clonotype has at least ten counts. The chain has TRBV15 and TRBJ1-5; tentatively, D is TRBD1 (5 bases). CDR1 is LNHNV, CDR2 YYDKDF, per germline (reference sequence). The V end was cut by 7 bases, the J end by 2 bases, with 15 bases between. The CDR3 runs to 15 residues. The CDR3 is CATTQGAVGNQPQHF. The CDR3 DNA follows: TGTGCCACCACACAAGGGGCAGTAGGCAATCAGCCCCAGCATTTT.

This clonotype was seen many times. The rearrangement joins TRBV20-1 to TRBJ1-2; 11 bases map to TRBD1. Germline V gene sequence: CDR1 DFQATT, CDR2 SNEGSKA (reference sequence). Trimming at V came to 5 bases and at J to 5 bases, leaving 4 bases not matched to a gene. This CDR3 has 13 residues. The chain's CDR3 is CSAYGQGAYGYTF. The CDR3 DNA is TGCAGTGCTTACGGACAGGGGGCTTATGGCTACACCTTC.

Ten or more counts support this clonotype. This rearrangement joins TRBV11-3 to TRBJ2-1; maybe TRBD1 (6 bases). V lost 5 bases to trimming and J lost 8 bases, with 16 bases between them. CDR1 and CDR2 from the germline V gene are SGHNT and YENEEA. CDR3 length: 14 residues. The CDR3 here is CASSLALGADEQFF. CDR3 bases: TGTGCCAGCAGCCTAGCTTTGGGGGCCGATGAGCAGTTCTTC. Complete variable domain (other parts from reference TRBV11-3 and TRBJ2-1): EAGVVQSPRYKIIEKKQPVAFWCNPISGHNTLYWYLQNLGQGPELLIRYENEEAVDDSQLPKDRFSAERLKGVDSTLKIQPAELGDSAVYLCASSLALGADEQFFGPGTRLTVL.